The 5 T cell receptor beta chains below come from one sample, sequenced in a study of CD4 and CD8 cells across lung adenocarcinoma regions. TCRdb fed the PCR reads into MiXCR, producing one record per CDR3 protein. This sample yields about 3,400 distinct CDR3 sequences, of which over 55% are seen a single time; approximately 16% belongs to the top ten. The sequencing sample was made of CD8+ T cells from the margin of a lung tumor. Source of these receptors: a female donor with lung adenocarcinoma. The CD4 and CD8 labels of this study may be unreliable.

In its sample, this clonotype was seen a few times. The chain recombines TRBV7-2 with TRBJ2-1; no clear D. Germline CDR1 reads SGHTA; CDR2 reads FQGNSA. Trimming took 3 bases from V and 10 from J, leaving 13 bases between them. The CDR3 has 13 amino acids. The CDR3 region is CASSFSRAREQFF. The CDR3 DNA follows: TGTGCCAGCAGCTTCTCTCGTGCGAGAGAGCAGTTCTTC.

CDR3 region: CASSESAGFGYTF. The CDR3 DNA reads TGCGCCAGCAGTGAGTCGGCGGGGTTTGGCTACACCTTC. The genes are TRBV10-1 and TRBJ1-2; no reliable D call. The CDR3 covers 13 residues. The V and J ends lost 0 bases and 7 bases respectively, with 9 bases between them. CDR1 is WNHNN, CDR2 SYGVQD, per germline (reference sequence).

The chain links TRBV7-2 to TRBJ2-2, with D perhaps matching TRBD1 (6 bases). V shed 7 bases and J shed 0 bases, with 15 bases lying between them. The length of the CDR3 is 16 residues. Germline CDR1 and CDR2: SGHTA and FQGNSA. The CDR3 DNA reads TGTGCCAGCACCAAACGGAGACAGGCGAACACCGGGGAGCTGTTTTTT. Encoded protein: CASTKRRQANTGELFF. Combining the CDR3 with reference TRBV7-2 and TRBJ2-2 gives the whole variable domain GAGVSQSPSNKVTEKGKDVELRCDPISGHTALYWYRQSLGQGLEFLIYFQGNSAPDKSGLPSDRFSAERTGGSVSTLTIQRTQQEDSAVYLCASTKRRQANTGELFFGEGSRLTVL.

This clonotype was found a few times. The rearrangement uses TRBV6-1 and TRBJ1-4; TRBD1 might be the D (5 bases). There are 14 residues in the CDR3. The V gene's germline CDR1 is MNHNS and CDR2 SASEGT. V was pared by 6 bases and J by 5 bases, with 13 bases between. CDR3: CASSMVQGNEKLFF. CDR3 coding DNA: TGTGCCAGCAGCATGGTGCAGGGAAATGAAAAACTGTTTTTT.

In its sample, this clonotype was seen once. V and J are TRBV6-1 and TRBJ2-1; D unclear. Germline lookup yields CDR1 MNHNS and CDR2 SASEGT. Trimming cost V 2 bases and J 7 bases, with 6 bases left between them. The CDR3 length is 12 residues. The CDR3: CASSEFRNEQFF. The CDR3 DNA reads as TGTGCCAGCAGTGAATTTAGGAATGAGCAGTTCTTC.